This T cell receptor (beta chain) was recovered during a study of esophageal squamous cell carcinoma under preoperative chemotherapy. Findings of the study overall: Post-treatment tumor-infiltrating lymphocytes appeared partly derived from peripheral T cells migrating into the tumor. Peripheral T cells showed a significant TCR diversity increase after chemotherapy, unlike tumor-infiltrating lymphocytes.

From the PCR reads, TCRdb called clonotypes with MiXCR, one entry per CDR3 protein. The table records tens of thousands of distinct CDR3 sequences, under 60% of them present only once. A note on this clonotype: Its target is unknown.

Described time point: before preoperative PTX-NDP chemotherapy. Specimen collection occurred from a patient given preoperative chemotherapy. This sequence was found in a human donor with esophageal squamous cell carcinoma. The donor label of this sample is uncertain.

CDR3 sequence: CASSVTGLGAKNIQYF. The CDR3 bases are TGTGCCAGCAGCGTAACGGGGCTGGGAGCCAAAAACATTCAGTACTTC. The chain uses TRBV7-6 and TRBJ2-4; either TRBD1 or TRBD2 may fit D (5 bases each). The CDR3 loop spans 16 amino acids. CDR1 is SGHVS, CDR2 FNYEAQ, per germline. V shed 5 bases and J shed 0 bases, with 14 bases lying between them.